This T cell receptor beta chain originates from a study of cytomegalovirus exposure and HLA in healthy donors. The PCR contained 60 Vbeta and 13 Jbeta primers. Profiling relied on immunoSEQ multiplex PCR, and the TCRdb table lists in-frame clones only, not all of them. This table holds about 98,000 clones, more than 65% found once. The sequence was obtained from a human donor in good health. Sequenced input: PBMCs.

The CDR3: CASSLQVSYNEQFF. The DNA for the CDR3 is TGCGCCAGCAGCTTGCAGGTCTCCTACAATGAGCAGTTCTTC. The chain links TRBV5-1 to TRBJ2-1; no firm D call. Per the germline V gene, CDR1 is SGHRS and CDR2 is YFSETQ. V lost 1 base and J lost 0, with 5 bases in between. The CDR3 has 14 amino acids. Full variable domain (missing parts from reference TRBV5-1 and TRBJ2-1): KAGVTQTPRYLIKTRGQQVTLSCSPISGHRSVSWYQQTPGQGLQFLFEYFSETQRNKGNFPGRFSGRQFSNSRSEMNVSTLELGDSALYLCASSLQVSYNEQFFGPGTRLTVL.